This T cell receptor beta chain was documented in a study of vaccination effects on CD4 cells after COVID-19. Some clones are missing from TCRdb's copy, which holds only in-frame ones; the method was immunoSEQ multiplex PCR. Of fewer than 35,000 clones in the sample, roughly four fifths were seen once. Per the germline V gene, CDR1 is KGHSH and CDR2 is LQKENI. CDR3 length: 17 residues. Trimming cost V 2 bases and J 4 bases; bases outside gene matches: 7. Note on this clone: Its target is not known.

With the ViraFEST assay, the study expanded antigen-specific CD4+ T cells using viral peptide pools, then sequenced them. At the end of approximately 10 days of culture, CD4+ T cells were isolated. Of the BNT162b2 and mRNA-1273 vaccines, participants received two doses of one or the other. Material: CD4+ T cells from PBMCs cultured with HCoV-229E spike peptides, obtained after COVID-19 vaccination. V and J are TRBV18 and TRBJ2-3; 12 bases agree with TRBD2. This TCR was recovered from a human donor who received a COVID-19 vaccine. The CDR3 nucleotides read TGTGCCAGCTCACCATCCAGGACTAGCGGGATTCCAGATACGCAGTATTTT. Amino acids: CASSPSRTSGIPDTQYF.